This entry lists 11 T cell receptor beta chains sequenced from one sample in a study of post-analysis software for immune sequencing data. The study, taken as a whole, reports: Five or six TRBV segments, TRBV5-6, TRBV5-1 and TRBV20-1 among them, were found more frequent in patients than controls.

These TCRs' antigens remain unknown. The TCR beta cDNA libraries carried unique molecular identifiers. TCRdb re-analysed the PCR reads in MiXCR, keeping a single row per CDR3 protein. The repertoire holds about 540,000 distinct CDR3 sequences, with 30% to 40% as singletons. Specimen: blood. Source of these receptors: a girl under 18 with multiple sclerosis.

This clonotype showed up just a few times. The CDR3 is CASSFSGEGKQFF. As DNA, the CDR3 is TGTGCCAGCAGCTTTAGCGGGGAAGGAAAGCAGTTCTTC. The chain combines TRBV11-3 with TRBJ2-1; TRBD2 aligns across 8 bases. This CDR3 has 13 residues. V was pared by 3 bases and J by 11 bases, with 6 bases of the junction left unmatched. CDR1 SGHNT and CDR2 YENEEA come from the germline V gene. Based on the CDR3 plus reference TRBV11-3 and TRBJ2-1, the full variable domain is EAGVVQSPRYKIIEKKQPVAFWCNPISGHNTLYWYLQNLGQGPELLIRYENEEAVDDSQLPKDRFSAERLKGVDSTLKIQPAELGDSAVYLCASSFSGEGKQFFGPGTRLTVL.

The chain links TRBV5-1 to TRBJ1-2; 8 positions agree with TRBD1. J was trimmed by 5 bases and V by 4 bases; bases with no gene match: 7. This CDR3 contains 14 residues. Germline V lookup: CDR1 SGHRS, CDR2 YFSETQ. As DNA, the CDR3 is TGCGCCAGCAGCGACAGGGGAGGAGAGTATGGCTACACCTTC. It yields the protein CASSDRGGEYGYTF.

Only a few counts were recorded for this clonotype. The chain uses TRBV20-1 and TRBJ2-7, with unresolved D. V was shortened by 6 bases and J by 7 bases, with 13 bases between the two germline ends. This CDR3 region has 11 residues. Germline V gene sequence: CDR1 DFQATT, CDR2 SNEGSKA (reference sequence). This CDR3 is CSALDSFEQYF. The CDR3 DNA reads TGCAGTGCGCTCGACTCGTTTGAGCAGTACTTC.

The chain combines TRBV11-1 with TRBJ2-7; 7 nucleotides match TRBD2. CDR3 size: 16 residues. The germline gives CDR1 SGHAT, CDR2 FQDESV (reference sequence). Germline trimming cut 2 bases from V and 3 bases from J; bases unmatched to any gene: 10. The CDR3 DNA sequence: TGTGCCAGCAGCTTACCTCTAGCGGCGGGAATCTACGAGCAGTACTTC. This sequence encodes CASSLPLAAGIYEQYF.

V usage is TRBV12-5 and J usage is TRBJ1-2; no clear D. The CDR3 consists of 12 residues. From germline, CDR1 is LGHNT and CDR2 FRNRAP. V gave up 8 bases and J gave up 0 bases, with 7 bases separating them. The CDR3 region is CASSASNYGYTF. The CDR3 DNA reads TGTGCTAGTAGCGCCTCTAACTATGGCTACACCTTC.

This clonotype was seen only a few times. The chain has TRBV5-8 and TRBJ1-2, with no clear D. V was shortened by 2 bases and J by 4 bases, with 9 bases between the two germline ends. This CDR3 comprises 13 residues. Germline V lookup: CDR1 SGHTS, CDR2 YDEGEE. CDR3 DNA sequence: TGTGCCAGCAGCTTCAAAAGGGTCTATGGCTACACCTTC. Its translation is CASSFKRVYGYTF.

This chain links TRBV3-1 with TRBJ2-5; weak D call: TRBD2 (6 bases). V lost 0 bases and J 7 bases, leaving 36 bases between the germline ends. CDR1 and CDR2 from the germline V gene are LGHDT and YNNKEL (reference sequence). The CDR3 covers 22 residues. The CDR3 DNA reads as TGTGCCAGCAGCCAAGATTTGGGGCATGCAGATGGATGGGGACTCCCTACGGGGACCCAGTACTTC. Amino acids: CASSQDLGHADGWGLPTGTQYF.

This clonotype came up a few times. The chain joins TRBV12-3 or TRBV12-4 to TRBJ1-2; tentative D call: TRBD1 (5 bases). CDR3 length: 13 amino acids. V dropped 3 bases and J dropped 3 bases, with 8 bases sitting between them. This CDR3 is CASSLGDHYGYTF. The CDR3 DNA reads as TGTGCCAGCAGTTTGGGGGACCACTATGGCTACACCTTC.

V is TRBV20-1 and J is TRBJ1-1; 7 bases are shared with TRBD1. Unmatched junction bases numbered 7, after V lost 5 bases and J lost 7 bases. Per the germline V gene, CDR1 is DFQATT and CDR2 is SNEGSKA (reference sequence). CDR3 length equals 12 residues. As DNA, the CDR3 is TGCAGTGCTCAGGGAGGGGGCGATGAAGCTTTCTTT. Translated: CSAQGGGDEAFF.

The chain links TRBV10-3 to TRBJ2-1; TRBD2 might be the D (7 bases). This CDR3 region has 18 residues. Trimming stripped 4 bases from V and 4 bases from J, with 23 bases between. The germline V gene encodes CDR1 ENHRY and CDR2 SYGVKD. The chain's CDR3 is CAISARGGALTNYNEQFF. Here the CDR3 DNA reads TGTGCCATCAGTGCAAGGGGGGGGGCCTTAACGAATTACAATGAGCAGTTCTTC.

V usage is TRBV5-1 and J usage is TRBJ1-2; maybe TRBD1 (5 bases). There are 14 residues in the CDR3. From germline, CDR1 is SGHRS and CDR2 YFSETQ. Trimming took 1 base from V and 0 from J, leaving 7 bases between them. The CDR3 spells CASSLRGTNYGYTF. The CDR3 DNA follows: TGCGCCAGCAGCTTGCGGGGGACTAACTATGGCTACACCTTC.